Listed here is a single T cell receptor (beta chain). This specimen comes from a study of cytomegalovirus exposure and HLA in healthy donors. V shed 5 bases, J shed 3 bases, and the junction held 3 bases outside the gene matches. The germline gives CDR1 MNHNS, CDR2 SASEGT. CDR3 size: 13 residues. Using immunoSEQ multiplex PCR, the repertoire was profiled, and TCRdb retains in-frame clones only, with some absent. Of under 250,000 clones in the sample, around 87% were seen once. The chain joins TRBV6-1 to TRBJ2-7, with 8 bases matching TRBD1. Sequencing input: PBMCs. The clonotype originates from a woman between 18 and 29 years old in good health and CMV-seropositive. Here the CDR3 reads CASSPTGDYEQYF. The CDR3 bases are TGTGCCAGCAGTCCGACAGGGGACTACGAGCAGTACTTC.